These T cell receptor beta chains were read from a single sample in a study of CD8 T cells in Susac syndrome. Via MiXCR, TCRdb re-called the immunoSEQ multiplex PCR reads, giving one row per CDR3 protein. The sample has some 300,000 distinct CDR3 sequences; about 85% are singletons. Sequenced sample: CD8+ T cells from PBMCs. These receptors all stem from a human donor with multiple sclerosis. CDR3s include the opening cysteine and the closing phenylalanine or tryptophan. D genes are given only for firm matches. The listing skips clone size in some rows; elsewhere it reads once, few, many or a size class.

j_call: TRBJ1-1; v_call: TRBV7-9; clone_size: .; d_call: .; cdr3_aa: CASSTPGSRDTEAFF; cdr3_nt: TGTGCCAGCAGTACTCCGGGCTCTCGGGACACTGAAGCTTTCTTT
j_call: TRBJ2-5; v_call: TRBV28; clone_size: .; d_call: .; cdr3_aa: CASSLPASISGHETQYF; cdr3_nt: TGTGCCAGCAGTTTACCCGCTAGTATCTCGGGCCACGAGACCCAGTACTTC
j_call: TRBJ2-1; v_call: TRBV9; clone_size: .; d_call: TRBD2; cdr3_aa: CASSTSGGEQFF; cdr3_nt: TGTGCCAGCAGCACCAGCGGGGGTGAGCAGTTCTTC
j_call: TRBJ2-7; v_call: TRBV12-5; clone_size: .; d_call: TRBD2; cdr3_aa: CASSAGGRGYEQYF; cdr3_nt: TGTGCTAGTTCGGCGGGCGGGAGGGGCTACGAGCAGTACTTC
j_call: TRBJ2-3; v_call: TRBV7-2; clone_size: .; d_call: .; cdr3_aa: CASSPLTRTESTDTQYF; cdr3_nt: TGTGCCAGCAGCCCACTTACTAGGACCGAAAGCACAGATACGCAGTATTTT
j_call: TRBJ2-1; v_call: TRBV5-1; clone_size: .; d_call: TRBD2; cdr3_aa: CASSGRTSGDEQFF; cdr3_nt: TGCGCCAGCAGCGGTAGGACTAGCGGGGATGAGCAGTTCTTC
j_call: TRBJ2-3; v_call: TRBV9; clone_size: .; d_call: .; cdr3_aa: CASSVEGDPADTQYF; cdr3_nt: TGTGCCAGCAGCGTAGAGGGGGATCCCGCAGATACGCAGTATTTT
j_call: TRBJ2-3; v_call: TRBV6-1; clone_size: .; d_call: .; cdr3_aa: CASSEVRGADTQYF; cdr3_nt: TGTGCCAGCAGTGAAGTTAGGGGTGCAGATACGCAGTATTTT
j_call: TRBJ2-7; v_call: TRBV2; clone_size: few; d_call: .; cdr3_aa: CASSEGPGVSYEQYF; cdr3_nt: TGTGCCAGCAGTGAAGGGCCAGGGGTTTCCTACGAGCAGTACTTC
j_call: TRBJ1-1; v_call: TRBV27; clone_size: .; d_call: .; cdr3_aa: CASSLAENTEAFF; cdr3_nt: TGTGCCAGCAGTTTAGCGGAGAACACTGAAGCTTTCTTT
j_call: TRBJ1-2; v_call: TRBV6-5; clone_size: once; d_call: .; cdr3_aa: CASSYSEGHGYTF; cdr3_nt: TGTGCCAGCAGTTACAGCGAGGGGCATGGCTACACCTTC
j_call: TRBJ2-3; v_call: TRBV9; clone_size: once; d_call: .; cdr3_aa: CASSVDSCTDTQYF; cdr3_nt: TGTGCCAGCAGCGTAGACAGCTGCACAGATACGCAGTATTTT
j_call: TRBJ1-5; v_call: TRBV25-1; clone_size: .; d_call: .; cdr3_aa: CASSEGSRDANQPQHF; cdr3_nt: TGTGCCAGCAGTGAAGGCTCCCGCGATGCCAATCAGCCCCAGCATTTT
j_call: TRBJ2-7; v_call: TRBV20-1; clone_size: .; d_call: .; cdr3_aa: CSARDPFVSSYEQYF; cdr3_nt: TGCAGTGCTAGAGACCCTTTTGTAAGCTCCTACGAGCAGTACTTC
j_call: TRBJ2-1; v_call: TRBV7-9; clone_size: .; d_call: TRBD1; cdr3_aa: CASSPHRGSTYNEQFF; cdr3_nt: TGTGCCAGCAGCCCGCACAGGGGCAGTACCTACAATGAGCAGTTCTTC
j_call: TRBJ1-2; v_call: TRBV7-9; clone_size: .; d_call: .; cdr3_aa: CASSLGPGPKDGYTF; cdr3_nt: TGTGCCAGCAGCTTAGGACCAGGTCCTAAAGATGGCTACACCTTC
j_call: TRBJ1-1; v_call: TRBV6-1; clone_size: few; d_call: .; cdr3_aa: CASRRTVNTEAFF; cdr3_nt: TGTGCCAGCAGGAGGACGGTGAACACTGAAGCTTTCTTT
j_call: TRBJ2-1; v_call: TRBV27; clone_size: few; d_call: .; cdr3_aa: CASSSPPGGTYNEQFF; cdr3_nt: TGTGCCAGCAGTTCCCCTCCTGGCGGGACCTACAATGAGCAGTTCTTC
j_call: TRBJ2-1; v_call: TRBV7-9; clone_size: .; d_call: .; cdr3_aa: CATGTVAYNEQFF; cdr3_nt: TGTGCCACCGGGACCGTCGCCTACAATGAGCAGTTCTTC
j_call: TRBJ1-5; v_call: TRBV6-5; clone_size: .; d_call: TRBD1; cdr3_aa: CASSYSTGNQPQHF; cdr3_nt: TGTGCCAGCAGTTACTCGACAGGGAATCAGCCCCAGCATTTT
j_call: TRBJ2-1; v_call: TRBV5-4; clone_size: .; d_call: .; cdr3_aa: CASSYWGARDNEQFF; cdr3_nt: TGTGCCAGCAGCTATTGGGGGGCCCGCGACAATGAGCAGTTCTTC
j_call: TRBJ2-7; v_call: TRBV2; clone_size: .; d_call: .; cdr3_aa: CASKGSSYEQYF; cdr3_nt: TGTGCCAGCAAAGGGAGCTCCTACGAGCAGTACTTC
j_call: TRBJ2-3; v_call: TRBV19; clone_size: once; d_call: TRBD2; cdr3_aa: CASTTSGSRGDTQYF; cdr3_nt: TGTGCCAGTACGACTAGCGGGAGTCGAGGAGATACGCAGTATTTT
j_call: TRBJ2-3; v_call: TRBV2; clone_size: once; d_call: TRBD1; cdr3_aa: CARGDRETDTQYF; cdr3_nt: TGTGCCAGAGGGGACAGGGAGACAGATACGCAGTATTTT
j_call: TRBJ2-5; v_call: TRBV27; clone_size: few; d_call: .; cdr3_aa: CASSLGRRETQYF; cdr3_nt: TGTGCCAGCAGTTTAGGACGAAGAGAGACCCAGTACTTC
j_call: TRBJ2-6; v_call: TRBV9; clone_size: once; d_call: TRBD1; cdr3_aa: CASSGTGVTSGANVLTF; cdr3_nt: TGTGCCAGCAGCGGTACAGGGGTCACCTCTGGGGCCAACGTCCTGACTTTC
j_call: TRBJ2-5; v_call: TRBV2; clone_size: .; d_call: .; cdr3_aa: CVSGTLERTQYF; cdr3_nt: TGTGTATCCGGGACATTGGAGAGGACCCAGTACTTC
j_call: TRBJ2-1; v_call: TRBV7-3; clone_size: .; d_call: TRBD2; cdr3_aa: CASSLRAGELDEQFF; cdr3_nt: TGTGCCAGCAGCTTAAGAGCGGGAGAGCTTGATGAGCAGTTCTTC
j_call: TRBJ1-5; v_call: TRBV19; clone_size: .; d_call: .; cdr3_aa: CASSLLRDKDQPQHF; cdr3_nt: TGTGCCAGTAGCCTACTCCGGGACAAGGATCAGCCCCAGCATTTT
j_call: TRBJ2-1; v_call: TRBV5-6; clone_size: .; d_call: TRBD2; cdr3_aa: CASSPQTSGPSYNEQFF; cdr3_nt: TGTGCCAGCAGCCCACAGACTAGCGGGCCTTCCTACAATGAGCAGTTCTTC
j_call: TRBJ1-1; v_call: TRBV7-9; clone_size: .; d_call: .; cdr3_aa: CASTPLQDFNTEAFF; cdr3_nt: TGTGCCAGCACCCCGCTCCAGGATTTCAACACTGAAGCTTTCTTT
j_call: TRBJ1-2; v_call: TRBV27; clone_size: .; d_call: .; cdr3_aa: CASSTGGWGRLGYGYTF; cdr3_nt: TGTGCCAGCAGTACCGGAGGATGGGGCCGCCTAGGCTATGGCTACACCTTC
j_call: TRBJ2-6; v_call: TRBV20-1; clone_size: .; d_call: .; cdr3_aa: CSAKNGVGGSGANVLTF; cdr3_nt: TGCAGTGCTAAGAACGGGGTAGGCGGTTCTGGGGCCAACGTCCTGACTTTC
j_call: TRBJ1-1; v_call: TRBV20-1; clone_size: .; d_call: .; cdr3_aa: CSARGGGKTEAFF; cdr3_nt: TGCAGTGCTAGGGGGGGAGGGAAGACTGAAGCTTTCTTT
j_call: TRBJ1-6; v_call: TRBV5-1; clone_size: .; d_call: .; cdr3_aa: CASSQRTSSYNSPLHF; cdr3_nt: TGCGCCAGCAGCCAAAGGACGAGCTCCTATAATTCACCCCTCCACTTT
j_call: TRBJ2-7; v_call: TRBV27; clone_size: few; d_call: TRBD1; cdr3_aa: CASSMGQGGYEQYF; cdr3_nt: TGTGCCAGCAGTATGGGACAGGGTGGTTACGAGCAGTACTTC
j_call: TRBJ2-7; v_call: TRBV6-1; clone_size: .; d_call: .; cdr3_aa: CASSPTGLNYEQYF; cdr3_nt: TGTGCCAGCAGCCCAACAGGTCTCAACTACGAGCAGTACTTC
j_call: TRBJ1-1; v_call: TRBV19; clone_size: .; d_call: .; cdr3_aa: CASSMGYGDTEAFF; cdr3_nt: TGTGCCAGTAGTATGGGGTATGGGGACACTGAAGCTTTCTTT
j_call: TRBJ1-6; v_call: TRBV7-8; clone_size: .; d_call: .; cdr3_aa: CASSSSRRGSSYNSPLHF; cdr3_nt: TGTGCCAGCAGCTCAAGTAGGAGGGGGAGCTCCTATAATTCACCCCTCCACTTT
j_call: TRBJ2-7; v_call: TRBV28; clone_size: .; d_call: .; cdr3_aa: CASSLGTTPYEQYF; cdr3_nt: TGTGCCAGCAGTTTAGGGACAACACCCTACGAGCAGTACTTC
j_call: TRBJ2-1; v_call: TRBV4-1; clone_size: .; d_call: .; cdr3_aa: CASSRRADLVGVSEQFF; cdr3_nt: TGCGCCAGCAGCCGGAGAGCGGATTTGGTGGGTGTCAGTGAGCAGTTCTTC
j_call: TRBJ2-5; v_call: TRBV29-1; clone_size: .; d_call: .; cdr3_aa: CSVPPPAAGETQYF; cdr3_nt: TGCAGCGTGCCCCCGCCGGCCGCCGGAGAGACCCAGTACTTC
j_call: TRBJ1-4; v_call: TRBV4-2; clone_size: few; d_call: .; cdr3_aa: CASSQAYREGEKLFF; cdr3_nt: TGTGCCAGCAGCCAAGCTTACAGGGAAGGTGAAAAACTGTTTTTT
j_call: TRBJ2-2; v_call: TRBV4-1; clone_size: .; d_call: TRBD1; cdr3_aa: CASSQVAGGRTGELFF; cdr3_nt: TGCGCCAGCAGCCAAGTGGCAGGGGGCCGCACCGGGGAGCTGTTTTTT
j_call: TRBJ2-1; v_call: TRBV19; clone_size: once; d_call: TRBD2; cdr3_aa: CASSQRLAGGPYNEQFF; cdr3_nt: TGTGCCAGTAGTCAAAGACTAGCGGGAGGCCCCTACAATGAGCAGTTCTTC
j_call: TRBJ2-7; v_call: TRBV27; clone_size: once; d_call: TRBD1; cdr3_aa: CASSIQGSSSYEQYF; cdr3_nt: TGTGCCAGCTCAATACAGGGGTCTAGCTCCTACGAGCAGTACTTC
j_call: TRBJ2-7; v_call: TRBV13; clone_size: .; d_call: TRBD2; cdr3_aa: CASSSRLSASGGYYEQYF; cdr3_nt: TGTGCCAGCAGCTCCCGCCTCAGCGCTAGCGGGGGTTACTACGAGCAGTACTTC
j_call: TRBJ2-5; v_call: TRBV3-1; clone_size: .; d_call: TRBD2; cdr3_aa: CASSSFSYRIAGEETQYF; cdr3_nt: TGTGCCAGTAGTTCCTTTTCTTACAGAATAGCGGGAGAAGAGACCCAGTACTTC
j_call: TRBJ2-7; v_call: TRBV19; clone_size: few; d_call: .; cdr3_aa: CASSLRGFHYEQYF; cdr3_nt: TGTGCCAGTAGTCTGCGGGGATTCCACTACGAGCAGTACTTC
j_call: TRBJ2-7; v_call: TRBV5-1; clone_size: .; d_call: TRBD2; cdr3_aa: CASSIPSGGYEQYF; cdr3_nt: TGCGCCAGCAGCATCCCTAGCGGGGGCTACGAGCAGTACTTC
j_call: TRBJ2-1; v_call: TRBV2; clone_size: .; d_call: .; cdr3_aa: CASSPSVRSYNEQFF; cdr3_nt: TGTGCCAGCAGTCCTAGCGTACGCTCCTACAATGAGCAGTTCTTC